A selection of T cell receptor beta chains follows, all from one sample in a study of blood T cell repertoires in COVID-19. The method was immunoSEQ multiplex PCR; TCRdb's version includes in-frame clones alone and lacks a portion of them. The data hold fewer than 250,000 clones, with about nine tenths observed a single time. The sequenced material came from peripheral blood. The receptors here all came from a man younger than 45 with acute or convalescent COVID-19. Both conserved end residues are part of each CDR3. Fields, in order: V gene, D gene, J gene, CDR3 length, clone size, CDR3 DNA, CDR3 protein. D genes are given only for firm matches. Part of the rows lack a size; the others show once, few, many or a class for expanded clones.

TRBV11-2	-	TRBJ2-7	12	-	TGTGCCAGCAGCTTAGCGGAGTACGAGCAGTACTTC	CASSLAEYEQYF
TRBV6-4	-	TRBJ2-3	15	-	TGTGCCAGCAGTCCGGGACACACTTACACAGATACGCAGTATTTT	CASSPGHTYTDTQYF
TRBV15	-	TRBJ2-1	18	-	TGTGCCACCAGCAGAGTCCGGGACACCTCCTCTATATACAATGAGCAGTTCTTC	CATSRVRDTSSIYNEQFF
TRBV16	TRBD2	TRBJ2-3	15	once	TGTGCCAGCAGCCCGAGCGGGGGGAAAACGGATACGCAGTATTTT	CASSPSGGKTDTQYF
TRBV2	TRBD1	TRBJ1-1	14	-	TGTGCCAGCAGTGGCAGGGGGCCCATAACTGAAGCTTTCTTT	CASSGRGPITEAFF
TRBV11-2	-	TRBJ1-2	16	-	TGTGCCAGCATCAACCCATTCGGGGGGGTCAACTATGGCTACACCTTC	CASINPFGGVNYGYTF
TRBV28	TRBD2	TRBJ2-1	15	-	TGTGCCAGCAGGTACGGGACTAGCGGGAGTAATGAGCAGTTCTTC	CASRYGTSGSNEQFF
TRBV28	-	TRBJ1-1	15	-	TGTGCCAGCAGTGCACCGGCCGGGATGAACACTGAAGCTTTCTTT	CASSAPAGMNTEAFF
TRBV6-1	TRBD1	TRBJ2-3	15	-	TGTGCCAGCAGTGATGCGCAGGGGGCGGCAGATACGCAGTATTTT	CASSDAQGAADTQYF
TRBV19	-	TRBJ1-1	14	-	TGTGCCAGTAGTTTCCGCCCGGGGAACACTGAAGCTTTCTTT	CASSFRPGNTEAFF
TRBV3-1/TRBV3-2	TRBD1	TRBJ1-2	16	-	TGTGCCAGCAGCACCCGACAGGGATTAGCTAACTATGGCTACACCTTC	CASSTRQGLANYGYTF
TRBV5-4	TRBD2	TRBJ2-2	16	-	TGTGCCAGCAGCTTGGTACCTAGCGGGAGGGCGGGGGAGCTGTTTTTT	CASSLVPSGRAGELFF
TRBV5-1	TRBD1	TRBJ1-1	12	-	TGCGCCAGCAGCTTCGGGACAGATGAAGCTTTCTTT	CASSFGTDEAFF
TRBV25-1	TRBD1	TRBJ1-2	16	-	TGTGCCAGCAGTGGGCCCTTAGGACAGGGCAACTATGGCTACACCTTC	CASSGPLGQGNYGYTF